A selection of T cell receptor beta chains follows, all from one sample in a study of T-cell reconstitution after alpha-beta-depleted transplantation in children. TCRdb reprocessed the PCR reads with MiXCR, giving one entry per CDR3 protein. The sample consists of approximately 130,000 distinct CDR3 sequences, 8% to 10% of them appearing once. Sample: PBMCs, mostly from graft donor cells, taken 180 days after TCRalphabeta/CD19-depleted stem cell transplant. The receptors stem from a girl under two years old who had a stem cell transplant for combined immunodeficiency, so the T cells may come from the graft donor. The CDR3 runs from the conserved cysteine through the conserved F or W. A D gene is named only where the DNA matches it firmly. Rows give clone size only sometimes, using once, few, many, or a class for an expanded clone.

len	abundance	v_gene	j_gene	d_gene	CDR3nt	CDR3aa
15	-	TRBV5-1	TRBJ1-3	-	TGCGCCAGCAGCTTGGGTCGGGGAAAGGAAAACACCATATATTTT	CASSLGRGKENTIYF
12	few	TRBV20-1	TRBJ2-3	-	TGCAGTGCGAAGACTAGTCCAGATACGCAGTATTTT	CSAKTSPDTQYF
15	-	TRBV11-2	TRBJ2-3	-	TGTGCCAGCAGCTTAGGAAGTCGGGACACAGATACGCAGTATTTT	CASSLGSRDTDTQYF
11	few	TRBV20-1	TRBJ1-1	-	TGCAGTGCTAACCGGAACACTGAAGCTTTCTTT	CSANRNTEAFF
16	medium-sized	TRBV7-2	TRBJ1-5	-	TGTGCCAGCAGCCGGGGCACTCTCACCGGCGGACAGCCCCAGCATTTT	CASSRGTLTGGQPQHF
11	-	TRBV20-1	TRBJ1-5	-	TGCAGTGCTACTGTAGATCAGCCCCAGCATTTT	CSATVDQPQHF
14	-	TRBV7-9	TRBJ1-5	TRBD1	TGTGCCAGCAGCTTAGGGGCAGGGGGCCAGCCCCAGCATTTT	CASSLGAGGQPQHF
12	many	TRBV28	TRBJ2-1	-	TGTGCCAGCAGCACCACTATAGCGGCGCAGTTCTTC	CASSTTIAAQFF
14	many	TRBV20-1	TRBJ2-7	TRBD2	TGCAGTGCTCCTCCCCGGACTAGCGGATACGAGCAGTACTTC	CSAPPRTSGYEQYF
13	few	TRBV12-3/TRBV12-4	TRBJ2-1	-	TGTGCCAGCAGTTTCACCCGTTACAATGAGCAGTTCTTC	CASSFTRYNEQFF
13	few	TRBV12-3/TRBV12-4	TRBJ2-7	-	TGTGCCAGCAGTAGACAGGCCCCCTACGAGCAGTACTTC	CASSRQAPYEQYF
17	few	TRBV18	TRBJ2-3	TRBD2	TGTGCCAGCTCACCACTGGGACTAGCGGGAGATAGAGATACGCAGTATTTT	CASSPLGLAGDRDTQYF
15	few	TRBV29-1	TRBJ2-6	-	TGCAGCGTTTCGGGACGGATCTCTGGGGCCAACGTCCTGACTTTC	CSVSGRISGANVLTF
13	-	TRBV20-1	TRBJ1-1	-	TGCAGTGCCTTCAGGGGCCCGGCGTTTGAAGCTTTCTTT	CSAFRGPAFEAFF
15	once	TRBV7-9	TRBJ2-7	-	TGTGCCAGCAGCTTAGGTGGGAGCGCTCTGGACGAGCAGTACTTC	CASSLGGSALDEQYF
15	few	TRBV7-6	TRBJ1-5	-	TGTGCCAGCAGCTTAGTTGGGGGCCCCAATCAGCCCCAGCATTTT	CASSLVGGPNQPQHF
14	-	TRBV7-7	TRBJ2-2	-	TGTGCCAGCCAAGGGGGTGCGAACACCGGGGAGCTGTTTTTT	CASQGGANTGELFF
18	-	TRBV20-1	TRBJ2-7	TRBD2	TGCAGTGCTAGAGGCGGGGGGCTAGCGGGAGGGCCAGCCTACGAGCAGTACTTC	CSARGGGLAGGPAYEQYF
15	-	TRBV6-2/TRBV6-3	TRBJ2-5	-	TGTGCCAGCAGTTACCCACCCGGGGGGCCAGAGACCCAGTACTTC	CASSYPPGGPETQYF
14	few	TRBV20-1	TRBJ2-7	-	TGCAGTGCAGTGCTGGGCCCCGCGTCCTACGAGCAGTACTTC	CSAVLGPASYEQYF
13	-	TRBV29-1	TRBJ2-7	-	TGCAGCGTTGAGGGACTTGCCAGCTACGAGCAGTACTTC	CSVEGLASYEQYF
13	-	TRBV7-6	TRBJ2-5	-	TGTGCCAGTTACGCCGGCACCCAAGAGACCCAGTACTTC	CASYAGTQETQYF
12	-	TRBV6-2/TRBV6-3	TRBJ1-1	-	TGTGCCAGCAGTCGAACCGCCACTGAAGCTTTCTTT	CASSRTATEAFF
14	large	TRBV7-8	TRBJ2-3	-	TGTGCCAGCAGCGAGTCCCCTACCACAGATACGCAGTATTTT	CASSESPTTDTQYF
13	-	TRBV5-6	TRBJ2-7	-	TGTGCCAGCAGCTTGAGGCCACCGACTGAGCAGTACTTC	CASSLRPPTEQYF
15	few	TRBV6-2/TRBV6-3	TRBJ2-2	-	TGTGCCAGCAGTGGACAAACCCTGAACACCGGGGAGCTGTTTTTT	CASSGQTLNTGELFF
15	few	TRBV6-5	TRBJ2-3	-	TGTGCCAGCAGTTACGACGGGTCCATTACAGATACGCAGTATTTT	CASSYDGSITDTQYF
14	few	TRBV4-3	TRBJ2-2	-	TGCGCCAGCAGCCAAGACTGGGGCACCGGGGAGCTGTTTTTT	CASSQDWGTGELFF
14	-	TRBV5-1	TRBJ1-5	-	TGCGCCAGCAGCTTTCGACCGGGGGCACAGCCCCAGCATTTT	CASSFRPGAQPQHF
20	few	TRBV20-1	TRBJ2-1	TRBD2	TGCAGTGCTAGAGAATTACTAGCGGGGGGCACTCTCTACATCTACAATGAGCAGTTCTTC	CSARELLAGGTLYIYNEQFF
16	-	TRBV20-1	TRBJ2-4	TRBD2	TGCAGTGCTGGACAACCGGGACTAGCGGGCGGGAACATTCAGTACTTC	CSAGQPGLAGGNIQYF
15	few	TRBV19	TRBJ2-7	-	TGTGCCAGTAGTATCACAGCCCACTACTACTACGAGCAGTACTTC	CASSITAHYYYEQYF
13	few	TRBV29-1	TRBJ2-7	-	TGCAGCGTCAAGACAGCCAGCTCCTACGAGCAGTACTTC	CSVKTASSYEQYF
12	few	TRBV12-3/TRBV12-4	TRBJ2-1	-	TGTGCCAGCAGTTTGTTATACAATGAGCAGTTCTTC	CASSLLYNEQFF
15	-	TRBV12-3/TRBV12-4	TRBJ1-2	TRBD1	TGTGCCAGCAGTACCGGGACAGGGGAAATCTATGGCTACACCTTC	CASSTGTGEIYGYTF
13	many	TRBV20-1	TRBJ2-5	TRBD2	TGCAGTGCCCAGCGGGGGGGCGAGGAGACCCAGTACTTC	CSAQRGGEETQYF
12	many	TRBV12-3/TRBV12-4	TRBJ2-7	-	TGTGCCAGCAGTTTTTCCGCCACCGAGCAGTACTTC	CASSFSATEQYF
16	few	TRBV20-1	TRBJ1-4	-	TGCAGTGCTAGAGCTGGGAACAGGGTGAATAATGAAAAACTGTTTTTT	CSARAGNRVNNEKLFF
15	-	TRBV27	TRBJ2-2	TRBD2	TGTGCCAGCAGTGGACTAGCGGGGAACACCGGGGAGCTGTTTTTT	CASSGLAGNTGELFF
15	-	TRBV24-1	TRBJ2-3	-	TGTGCCACCCATCCTGGGGGGCATAGCACAGATACGCAGTATTTT	CATHPGGHSTDTQYF
15	-	TRBV20-1	TRBJ2-3	-	TGCAGTGCTAGACGTCTCTCCCCAAGCACAGATACGCAGTATTTT	CSARRLSPSTDTQYF
14	-	TRBV5-5	TRBJ1-1	-	TGTGCCAGCAGCTTGTTACCGGGGAACACTGAAGCTTTCTTT	CASSLLPGNTEAFF
13	-	TRBV7-9	TRBJ2-2	-	TGTGCCAGCAGCTTACTCTTCACCGGGGAGCTGTTTTTT	CASSLLFTGELFF
17	-	TRBV3-1	TRBJ2-2	-	TGTGCCAGCAGCCAAGATGTCAGTGTCCTAAACACCGGGGAGCTGTTTTTT	CASSQDVSVLNTGELFF
15	few	TRBV18	TRBJ2-3	-	TGTGCCAGCTCACCGGGCCCAGGGCGCACAGATACGCAGTATTTT	CASSPGPGRTDTQYF
13	many	TRBV7-8	TRBJ2-7	-	TGTGCCAGCAGCTTAGGAGGAGACTACGAGCAGTACTTC	CASSLGGDYEQYF
14	many	TRBV7-9	TRBJ2-4	TRBD1	TGTGCCAGCAGACCCGGACAGGGGGGAAACATTCAGTACTTC	CASRPGQGGNIQYF
17	few	TRBV27	TRBJ2-7	TRBD1	TGTGCCAGCAGTTCACGACAGGGGGCATCCTTCTTGAACGAGCAGTACTTC	CASSSRQGASFLNEQYF
12	-	TRBV20-1	TRBJ2-3	-	TGCAGTGCCTCTAGAAGCACAGATACGCAGTATTTT	CSASRSTDTQYF
13	-	TRBV27	TRBJ2-7	-	TGTGCCAGCAGTTTTAGGGGCGCCTACGAGCAGTACTTC	CASSFRGAYEQYF